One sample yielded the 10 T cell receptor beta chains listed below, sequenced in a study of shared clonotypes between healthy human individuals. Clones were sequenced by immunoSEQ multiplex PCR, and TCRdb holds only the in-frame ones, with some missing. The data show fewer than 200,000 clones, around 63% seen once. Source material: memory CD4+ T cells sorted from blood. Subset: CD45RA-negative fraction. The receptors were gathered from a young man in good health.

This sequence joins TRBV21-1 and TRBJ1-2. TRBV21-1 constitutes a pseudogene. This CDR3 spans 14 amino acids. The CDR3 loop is CASSKSRGRYGYTF. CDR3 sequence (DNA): TGTGCCAGCAGCAAATCGCGGGGCCGCTATGGCTACACCTTC.

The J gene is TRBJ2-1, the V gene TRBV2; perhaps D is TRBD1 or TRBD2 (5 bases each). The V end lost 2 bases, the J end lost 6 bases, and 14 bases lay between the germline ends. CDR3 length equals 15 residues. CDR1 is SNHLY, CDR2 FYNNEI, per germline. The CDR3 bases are TGTGCCAGCAGTGAACGGGACCTTACTCCCAATGAGCAGTTCTTC. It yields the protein CASSERDLTPNEQFF.

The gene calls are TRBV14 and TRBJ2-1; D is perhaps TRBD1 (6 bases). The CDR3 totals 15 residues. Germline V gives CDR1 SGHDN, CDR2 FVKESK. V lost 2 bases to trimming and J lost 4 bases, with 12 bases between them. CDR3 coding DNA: TGTGCCAGCAGCCAACTGGGGGCCCCTTACAATGAGCAGTTCTTC. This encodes CASSQLGAPYNEQFF.

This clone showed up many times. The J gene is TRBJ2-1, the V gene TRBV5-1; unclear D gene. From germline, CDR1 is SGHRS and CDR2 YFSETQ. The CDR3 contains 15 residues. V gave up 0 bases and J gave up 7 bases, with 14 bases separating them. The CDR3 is CASSLDAPSLNEQFF. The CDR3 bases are TGCGCCAGCAGCTTGGATGCGCCCTCGCTGAATGAGCAGTTCTTC.

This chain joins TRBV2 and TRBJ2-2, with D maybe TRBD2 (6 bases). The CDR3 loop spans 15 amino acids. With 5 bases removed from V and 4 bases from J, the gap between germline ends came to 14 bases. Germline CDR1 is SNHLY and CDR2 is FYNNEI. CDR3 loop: CASSSTSFSTGELFF. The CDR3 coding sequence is TGTGCCAGCAGTTCAACTAGCTTTAGCACCGGGGAGCTGTTTTTT. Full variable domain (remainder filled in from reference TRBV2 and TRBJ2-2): EPEVTQTPSHQVTQMGQEVILRCVPISNHLYFYWYRQILGQKVEFLVSFYNNEISEKSEIFDDQFSVERPDGSNFTLKIRSTKLEDSAMYFCASSSTSFSTGELFFGEGSRLTVL.

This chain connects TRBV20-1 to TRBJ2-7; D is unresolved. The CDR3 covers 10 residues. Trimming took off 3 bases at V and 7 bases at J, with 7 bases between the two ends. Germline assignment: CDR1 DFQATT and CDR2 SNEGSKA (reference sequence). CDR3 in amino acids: CSARGTEQYF. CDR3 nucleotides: TGCAGTGCTAGGGGTACGGAGCAGTACTTC.

CDR3 protein: CASSVRDAGNTIYF. As DNA, the CDR3 is TGTGCCAGCAGTGTCCGGGACGCTGGAAACACCATATATTTT. The V call is TRBV25-1, the J call TRBJ1-3; TRBD1 is a possible D gene (5 bases). V was trimmed by 4 bases and J by 2 bases, leaving 9 bases between them. The V gene's germline CDR1 is MGHDK and CDR2 SYGVNS. The CDR3 length is 14 residues.

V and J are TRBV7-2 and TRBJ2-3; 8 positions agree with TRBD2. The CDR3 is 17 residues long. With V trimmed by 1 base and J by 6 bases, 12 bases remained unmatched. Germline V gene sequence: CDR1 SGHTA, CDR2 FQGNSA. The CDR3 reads CASSLDRLARLLDTQYF. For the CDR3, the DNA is TGTGCCAGCAGCTTAGACCGACTAGCGCGATTATTGGATACGCAGTATTTT. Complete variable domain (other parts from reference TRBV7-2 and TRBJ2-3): GAGVSQSPSNKVTEKGKDVELRCDPISGHTALYWYRQSLGQGLEFLIYFQGNSAPDKSGLPSDRFSAERTGGSVSTLTIQRTQQEDSAVYLCASSLDRLARLLDTQYFGPGTRLTVL.

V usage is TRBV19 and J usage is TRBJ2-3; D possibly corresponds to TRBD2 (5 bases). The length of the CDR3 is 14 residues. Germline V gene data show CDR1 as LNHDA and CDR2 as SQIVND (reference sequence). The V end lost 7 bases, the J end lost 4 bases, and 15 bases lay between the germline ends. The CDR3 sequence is CASKISVPSDTQYF. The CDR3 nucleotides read TGTGCCAGTAAGATTAGCGTGCCCTCAGATACGCAGTATTTT.

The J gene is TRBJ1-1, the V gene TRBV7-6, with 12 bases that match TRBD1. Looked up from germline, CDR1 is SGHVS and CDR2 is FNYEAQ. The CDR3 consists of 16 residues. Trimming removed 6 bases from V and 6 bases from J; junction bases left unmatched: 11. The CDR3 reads CASRAGTGGLSAEAFF. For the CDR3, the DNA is TGTGCCAGCAGGGCCGGGACAGGGGGCTTGTCAGCTGAAGCTTTCTTT.